A single sample gave rise to the 2 T cell receptor beta chains below, sequenced in a study of shared clonotypes between healthy human individuals (dated by TCRdb to 2018 to 2021). The protocol used for the library was the immunoSEQ multiplex PCR assay. TCRdb carries this immuneACCESS record with in-frame sequences only. Its versions omit some clonotypes, under half of them owing to an unresolved V gene in the studies checked, with the rest unexplained. This sample comprises some 1 million clones, 65% to 75% of them detected only once. Of the sample, about 1.5% is held by the ten largest clones. Sequenced sample: memory CD4+ T cells sorted from blood. Per the publication, the cell subset or site label means: CD45RA-negative fraction. These receptors all stem from a man younger than 35 in good health.

The chain uses TRBV6-6 and TRBJ2-5, with D maybe TRBD1 (6 bases). There are 13 residues in the CDR3. V was shortened by 11 bases and J by 4 bases, with 17 bases between the two germline ends. CDR1 MNHNY and CDR2 SVGAGI come from the germline V gene (reference sequence). The chain's CDR3 is CAGQRRPGETQYF. The CDR3 DNA sequence: TGTGCCGGACAGCGAAGACCCGGAGAGACCCAGTACTTC.

With respect to this clone: Other DNA sequences of this sample code for an identical CDR3. This rearrangement joins TRBV19 to TRBJ1-1, with D possibly TRBD1 on 5 matching bases. The germline CDR1 and CDR2 sequences are LNHDA and SQIVND (reference sequence). V gave up 5 bases and J gave up 0 bases, with 13 bases separating them. The CDR3 is made up of 15 amino acids. This CDR3 is CASSPRGTVNTEAFF. In DNA, the CDR3 is TGTGCCAGTAGTCCACGGGGGACGGTGAACACTGAAGCTTTCTTT.